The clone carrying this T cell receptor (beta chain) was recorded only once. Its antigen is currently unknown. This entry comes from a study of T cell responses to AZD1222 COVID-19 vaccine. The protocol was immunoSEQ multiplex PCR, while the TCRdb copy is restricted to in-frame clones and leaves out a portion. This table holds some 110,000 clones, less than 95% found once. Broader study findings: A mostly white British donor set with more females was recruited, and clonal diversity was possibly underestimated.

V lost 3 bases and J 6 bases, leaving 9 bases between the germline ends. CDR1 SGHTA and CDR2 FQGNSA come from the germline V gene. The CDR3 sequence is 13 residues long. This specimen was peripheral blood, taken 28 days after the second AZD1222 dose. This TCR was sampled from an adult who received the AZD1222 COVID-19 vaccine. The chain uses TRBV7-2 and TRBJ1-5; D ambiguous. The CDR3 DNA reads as TGTGCCAGCAGCTTTCGAGGATTTCAGCCCCAGCATTTT. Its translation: CASSFRGFQPQHF. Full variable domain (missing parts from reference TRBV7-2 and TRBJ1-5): GAGVSQSPSNKVTEKGKDVELRCDPISGHTALYWYRQSLGQGLEFLIYFQGNSAPDKSGLPSDRFSAERTGGSVSTLTIQRTQQEDSAVYLCASSFRGFQPQHFGDGTRLSIL.